The rows below give T cell receptor beta chains drawn from one sample of a study of monozygotic twins with inflammatory bowel disease. TCRdb reanalyzed the 5' RACE reads, giving one entry per CDR3 protein sequence and no DNA. The sample has over 110,000 distinct CDR3 sequences. Input material: blood. The receptors here all came from a human donor with ulcerative colitis or Crohn's disease, or a healthy co-twin of an affected twin (not recorded which). Both conserved end residues are part of each CDR3.

v_gene,j_gene,CDR3aa
TRBV28,TRBJ1-2,CASSLPTGIWGYTF
TRBV6-5,TRBJ1-1,CASSYSMAGQSGTEAFF
TRBV7-9,TRBJ1-1,CASSLSSGGYGAFF
TRBV3-1,TRBJ1-1,CASSLFHTEAFF
TRBV7-9,TRBJ2-5,CASSSWQAPQETQYF
TRBV4-3,TRBJ2-2,CASRRDPPTGELFF
TRBV6-1,TRBJ2-4,CASTRRGAGNIQYF
TRBV5-1,TRBJ2-7,CASSLGTGAVREQYF
TRBV6-2/TRBV6-3,TRBJ2-2,CASSWTLSNTGELFF
TRBV3-1,TRBJ2-1,CASSQAGGRYNEQFF
TRBV20-1,TRBJ2-7,CSAQIPLAGGEQYF
TRBV27,TRBJ2-2,CASSLAGAPNTGELFF
TRBV5-6,TRBJ2-7,CASSYRQGLAYEQYF
TRBV20-1,TRBJ2-1,CSARVGVGLGTYNEQFF
TRBV3-1,TRBJ1-6,CATQTGLTNSPLHF
TRBV4-2,TRBJ1-5,CASSQEAGNQPQHF
TRBV20-1,TRBJ2-2,CSARDRVIAGELFF
TRBV20-1,TRBJ1-2,CSAIDPGRAPRDTF
TRBV5-1,TRBJ1-6,CASSLAGSSSYNSPLHF
TRBV20-1,TRBJ2-7,CSAGERGEQYF
TRBV25-1,TRBJ2-3,CASSEGLAGAHTQYF
TRBV11-2,TRBJ2-3,CASSLRRPGQGRADTQYF
TRBV4-3,TRBJ1-3,CASSQRLGQGAYRNTIYF
TRBV5-1,TRBJ1-6,CASSLVGPYNSPLHF
TRBV7-2,TRBJ1-1,CASSLDPTGTEAFF
TRBV29-1,TRBJ2-1,CSVRGSSEQFF
TRBV5-1,TRBJ2-1,CASSFGGAYNEQFF
TRBV5-1,TRBJ2-1,CASSPLSGDNEQFF
TRBV5-1,TRBJ2-5,CASSLIPKGHQETQYF
TRBV7-8,TRBJ2-7,CASSLALRASGGYEQYF
TRBV6-5,TRBJ1-5,CATGRSRDRAKYSNQPQHF
TRBV5-1,TRBJ2-1,CASSPDRGVNNEQFF
TRBV7-9,TRBJ1-5,CASSMDNQPQHF
TRBV5-1,TRBJ2-3,CASSLVGGRTDTQYF
TRBV29-1,TRBJ2-3,CSVGDPKDTQYF
TRBV29-1,TRBJ1-1,CSLREANTEAFF
TRBV5-6,TRBJ2-1,CASSPGRGSYNEQFF
TRBV5-1,TRBJ2-1,CASSLGTRTSNEQFF
TRBV25-1,TRBJ2-7,CASSAATLSFYEQYF
TRBV7-3,TRBJ2-1,CASSRTLAGGRTEQFF
TRBV7-2,TRBJ1-1,CASSARDRVFAFF
TRBV24-1,TRBJ1-4,CATSDGQGGKLFF
TRBV23-1,TRBJ2-5,CASSDRSWFLETQYF
TRBV7-2,TRBJ2-2,CASSRRVGGGELFF
TRBV12-3/TRBV12-4,TRBJ1-2,CASSLDRHYGYTF